Sequencing of this T cell receptor beta chain was carried out in a study of beta chain features in type 1 diabetes. The authors sorted CD4+ naive, central memory, regulatory and stem cell-like memory cells via CD45RO/CCR7/CD25/CD127/CD95/CD27. All of the isolated RNA was reverse transcribed, so expressed TCRB transcripts were sequenced. Profiled with immunoSEQ multiplex PCR; TCRdb holds only in-frame clones, not every one. This sample carries about 9,400 clones, 70% to 80% of them seen once, and the ten largest clones take over 1.1%. Regarding the study as a whole: Within patients, naive, central memory and Treg TCRB repertoires seemed more similar than within healthy donors.

Turning to this clone: Its specificity is unknown.

The ends were cut back, 3 bases at V and 0 bases at J, with 11 bases in the middle. Germline V lookup: CDR1 SEHNR, CDR2 FQNEAQ (reference sequence). The CDR3 runs 15 residues. The sequencing sample was made of Tregs from blood. The chain carries TRBV7-9 and TRBJ1-1; no clear D gene. The receptor's source is a woman younger than 30 in good health. The DNA of the CDR3 is TGTGCCAGCAGCTTGCTAGGCCCCATGAACACTGAAGCTTTCTTT. Protein product: CASSLLGPMNTEAFF.